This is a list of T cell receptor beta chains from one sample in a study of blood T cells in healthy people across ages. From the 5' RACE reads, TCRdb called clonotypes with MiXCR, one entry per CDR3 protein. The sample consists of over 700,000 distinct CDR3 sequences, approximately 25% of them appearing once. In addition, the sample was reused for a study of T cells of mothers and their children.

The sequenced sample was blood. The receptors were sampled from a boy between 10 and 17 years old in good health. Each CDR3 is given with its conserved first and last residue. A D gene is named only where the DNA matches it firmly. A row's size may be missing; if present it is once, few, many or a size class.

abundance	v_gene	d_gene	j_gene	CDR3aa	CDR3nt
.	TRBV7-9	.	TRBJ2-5	CASWGQDRWETQYF	TGTGCCAGTTGGGGGCAGGATCGTTGGGAGACCCAGTACTTC
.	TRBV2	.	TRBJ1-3	CASSRDGSSGNTIYF	TGTGCCAGCAGTCGGGACGGCAGCTCTGGAAACACCATATATTTT
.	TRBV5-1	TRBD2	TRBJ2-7	CASSLGTRISYEQYF	TGCGCCAGCAGCTTAGGGACTAGGATCTCCTACGAGCAGTACTTC
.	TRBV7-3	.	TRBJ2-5	CASSPGGGLKETQYF	TGTGCCAGCAGCCCGGGCGGGGGCCTAAAAGAGACCCAGTACTTC
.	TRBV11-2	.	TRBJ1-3	CASSLERENTIYF	TGTGCCAGCAGCTTAGAAAGGGAAAACACCATATATTTT
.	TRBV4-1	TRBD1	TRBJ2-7	CASSQTWGDRGAYEQYF	TGCGCCAGCAGCCAAACCTGGGGGGACAGGGGTGCCTACGAGCAGTACTTC
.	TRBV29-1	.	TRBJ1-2	CSVHDGSAGDGYTF	TGCAGCGTTCATGACGGCAGCGCAGGAGATGGCTACACCTTC
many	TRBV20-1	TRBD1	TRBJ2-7	CSAKDWTGFSYEQYF	TGCAGTGCTAAGGACTGGACAGGCTTTTCCTACGAGCAGTACTTC
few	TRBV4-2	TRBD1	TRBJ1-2	CASSQGEGADYGYTF	TGTGCCAGCAGCCAAGGGGAGGGGGCGGACTATGGCTACACCTTC
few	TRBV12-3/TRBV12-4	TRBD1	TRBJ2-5	CASSLWGGGQGMGKTQYF	TGTGCCAGCAGTTTATGGGGCGGGGGACAGGGCATGGGGAAGACCCAGTACTTC
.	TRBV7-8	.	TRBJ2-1	CASSLETGIYNEQFF	TGTGCCAGCAGCTTAGAAACCGGAATATACAATGAGCAGTTCTTC
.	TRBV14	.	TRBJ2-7	CASSPILGSYEQYF	TGTGCCAGCAGCCCGATATTGGGTTCCTACGAGCAGTACTTC
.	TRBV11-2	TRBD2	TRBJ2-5	CASSFNAGGPVETQYF	TGTGCCAGCAGCTTCAACGCGGGAGGGCCTGTAGAGACCCAGTACTTC
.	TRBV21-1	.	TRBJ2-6	CASSGTGAGANVLTF	TGTGCCAGCAGCGGGACAGGGGCTGGGGCCAACGTCCTGACTTTC
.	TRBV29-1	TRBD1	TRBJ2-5	CSVRPGQKETQYF	TGCAGCGTTCGACCGGGACAGAAAGAGACCCAGTACTTC
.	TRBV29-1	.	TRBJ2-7	CSVVGTQSSYEQYF	TGCAGCGTTGTGGGGACACAGAGCTCCTACGAGCAGTACTTC
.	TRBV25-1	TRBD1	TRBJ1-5	CASSDPPGTGNRQPQHF	TGTGCCAGCAGTGATCCCCCGGGGACAGGGAACAGGCAGCCCCAGCATTTT
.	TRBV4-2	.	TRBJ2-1	CASSQEKDYNEQFF	TGTGCCAGCAGCCAAGAAAAGGACTACAATGAGCAGTTCTTC
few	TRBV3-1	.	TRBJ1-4	CASSPRSVNEKLFF	TGTGCCAGCAGCCCCCGGTCGGTAAATGAAAAACTGTTTTTT
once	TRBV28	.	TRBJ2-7	CASGGSTYEQYF	TGTGCCAGTGGAGGCAGCACCTACGAGCAGTACTTC
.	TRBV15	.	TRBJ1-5	CATSRDLGNSNQPQHF	TGTGCCACCAGCAGAGATCTGGGGAACAGCAATCAGCCCCAGCATTTT
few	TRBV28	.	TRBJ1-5	CVSRTGTDLNQPQHF	TGTGTCAGCAGGACCGGGACGGATCTCAATCAGCCCCAGCATTTT
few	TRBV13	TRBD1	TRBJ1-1	CASSLGSSGTANTEAFF	TGTGCCAGCAGCTTGGGTTCGAGCGGGACAGCGAACACTGAAGCTTTCTTT
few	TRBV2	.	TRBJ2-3	CASSDLIGNTQYF	TGTGCCAGCAGTGATCTAATCGGAAATACGCAGTATTTT
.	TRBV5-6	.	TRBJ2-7	CASSADRGDPSYEQYF	TGTGCCAGCAGCGCTGACCGGGGAGATCCCTCCTACGAGCAGTACTTC
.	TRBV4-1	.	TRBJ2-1	CASSPPPSYNEQFF	TGCGCCAGCAGCCCTCCTCCGTCCTACAATGAGCAGTTCTTC
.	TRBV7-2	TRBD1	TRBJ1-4	CASSLTRDRGEKLFF	TGTGCCAGCAGCTTGACCCGGGACAGGGGCGAAAAACTGTTTTTT
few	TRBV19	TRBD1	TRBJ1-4	CASSRGGAGNEKLFF	TGTGCCAGTAGCCGAGGGGGCGCGGGTAATGAAAAACTGTTTTTT
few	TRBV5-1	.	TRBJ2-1	CASSFTEYSYNEQFF	TGCGCCAGCAGCTTTACCGAGTACTCCTACAATGAGCAGTTCTTC
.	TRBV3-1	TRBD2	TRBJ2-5	CASSAGTRQETQYF	TGTGCCAGCAGTGCCGGGACTAGGCAAGAGACCCAGTACTTC
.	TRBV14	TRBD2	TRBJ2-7	CASSLTSGRHEQYF	TGTGCCAGCAGCCTGACTAGCGGGAGGCACGAGCAGTACTTC
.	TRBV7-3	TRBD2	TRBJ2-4	CASSLGGGGIQYF	TGTGCCAGCAGCTTAGGGGGGGGAGGCATTCAGTACTTC
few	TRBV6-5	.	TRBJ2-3	CASTGGWSDTQYF	TGTGCCAGCACCGGGGGTTGGTCAGATACGCAGTATTTT
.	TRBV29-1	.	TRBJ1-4	CSVDLPYGLFF	TGCAGCGTTGATCTCCCATACGGGCTGTTTTTT
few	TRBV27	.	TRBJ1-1	CASSLSRLNTEAFF	TGTGCCAGCAGTTTATCGAGACTGAACACTGAAGCTTTCTTT
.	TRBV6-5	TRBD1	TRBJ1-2	CASSYSRTGGGGYAF	TGTGCCAGCAGTTACTCTAGGACAGGGGGCGGCGGCTACGCCTTC
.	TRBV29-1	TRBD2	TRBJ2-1	CSVLSGTDNEQFF	TGCAGCGTGCTTAGCGGGACGGACAATGAGCAGTTCTTC
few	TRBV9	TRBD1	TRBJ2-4	CASSVDRTGENIQYF	TGTGCCAGCAGCGTAGACAGGACAGGGGAAAACATTCAGTACTTC
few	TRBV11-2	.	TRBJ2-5	CASSPGSLRETQYF	TGTGCCAGCAGCCCAGGATCATTGCGAGAGACCCAGTACTTC
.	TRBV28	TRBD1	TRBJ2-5	CASSFQGVGQETQYF	TGTGCCAGCAGTTTCCAGGGGGTCGGGCAAGAGACCCAGTACTTC
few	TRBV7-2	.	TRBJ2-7	CASSSRVGLRYASYEQYF	TGTGCCAGCAGCTCCCGCGTAGGACTCAGATACGCCTCCTACGAGCAGTACTTC
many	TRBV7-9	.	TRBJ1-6	CASSLDGSPLHF	TGTGCCAGCAGCTTAGACGGTTCCCCCCTCCACTTT
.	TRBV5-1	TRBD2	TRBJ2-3	CASSNPFLGLAVDTQYF	TGCGCCAGCAGCAACCCTTTTCTGGGACTAGCGGTAGATACGCAGTATTTT
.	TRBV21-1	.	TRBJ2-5	CASSKGTGRETQYF	TGTGCCAGCAGCAAAGGTACAGGGCGAGAGACCCAGTACTTC
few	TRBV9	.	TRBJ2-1	CASSVNRVNEQFF	TGTGCCAGCAGCGTAAATCGGGTGAATGAGCAGTTCTTC
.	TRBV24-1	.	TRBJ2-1	CATSDFGSSGNSYNEQFF	TGTGCCACCAGTGATTTCGGGAGTAGCGGTAACTCCTACAATGAGCAGTTCTTC
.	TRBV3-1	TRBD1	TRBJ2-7	CASSPGQVGTGEQYF	TGTGCCAGCAGCCCCGGACAGGTGGGGACCGGGGAGCAGTACTTC
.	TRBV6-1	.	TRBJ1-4	CASSIEAYDDEKLFF	TGTGCCAGCAGTATAGAGGCTTATGATGATGAAAAACTGTTTTTT
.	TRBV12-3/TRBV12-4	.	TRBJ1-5	CASSFDSSNQPQHF	TGTGCCAGCAGTTTCGACAGTAGCAATCAGCCCCAGCATTTT
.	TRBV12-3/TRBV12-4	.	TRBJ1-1	CASTTVGPDIEAFF	TGTGCCAGCACCACGGTGGGGCCCGACATTGAAGCTTTCTTT
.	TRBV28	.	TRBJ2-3	CASSLWETDTQYF	TGTGCCAGCAGTTTATGGGAGACAGATACGCAGTATTTT
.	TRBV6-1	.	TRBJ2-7	CASNPGGTYEQYF	TGTGCCAGCAATCCTGGGGGAACCTACGAGCAGTACTTC
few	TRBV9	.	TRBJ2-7	CASSPPDGSYEQYF	TGTGCCAGCAGCCCCCCGGACGGATCCTACGAGCAGTACTTC
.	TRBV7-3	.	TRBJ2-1	CASSFAPRNEQFF	TGTGCCAGCAGCTTTGCCCCTAGGAATGAGCAGTTCTTC
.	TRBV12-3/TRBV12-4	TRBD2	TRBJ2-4	CASSLRTSGGFNIQYF	TGTGCCAGCAGTTTAAGGACTAGCGGGGGGTTTAACATTCAGTACTTC
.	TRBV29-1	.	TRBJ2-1	CSADSPEDYNEQFF	TGCAGCGCCGATTCGCCCGAGGATTACAATGAGCAGTTCTTC
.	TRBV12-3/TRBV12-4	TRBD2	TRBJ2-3	CASSLVSGGATDTQYF	TGTGCCAGCAGTTTAGTTAGCGGGGGTGCTACAGATACGCAGTATTTT
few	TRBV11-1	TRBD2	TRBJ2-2	CASSAYTSGGNTGELFF	TGTGCCAGCAGCGCCTACACTAGCGGGGGTAACACCGGGGAGCTGTTTTTT
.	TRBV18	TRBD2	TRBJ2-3	CASSPSGGSPGAQYF	TGTGCCAGCTCGCCTAGCGGGGGGTCTCCCGGCGCGCAGTATTTT
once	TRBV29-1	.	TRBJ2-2	CSVPGAFTGELFF	TGCAGCGTTCCCGGCGCGTTCACCGGGGAGCTGTTTTTT